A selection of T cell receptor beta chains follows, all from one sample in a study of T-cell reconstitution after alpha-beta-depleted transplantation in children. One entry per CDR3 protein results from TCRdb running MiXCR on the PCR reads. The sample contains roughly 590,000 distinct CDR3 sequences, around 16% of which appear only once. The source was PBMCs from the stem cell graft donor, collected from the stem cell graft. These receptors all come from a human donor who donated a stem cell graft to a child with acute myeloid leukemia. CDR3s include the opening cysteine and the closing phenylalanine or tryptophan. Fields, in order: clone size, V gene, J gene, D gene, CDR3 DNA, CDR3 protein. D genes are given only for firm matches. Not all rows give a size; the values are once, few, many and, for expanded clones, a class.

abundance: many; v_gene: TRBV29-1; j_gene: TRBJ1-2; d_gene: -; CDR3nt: TGCAGCGTCGAGACCGGCTACACCTTC; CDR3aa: CSVETGYTF
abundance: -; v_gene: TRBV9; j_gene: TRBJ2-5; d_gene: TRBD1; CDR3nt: TGTGCCAGCAGCGTATGGGACAGTATCCAAGAGACCCAGTACTTC; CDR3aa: CASSVWDSIQETQYF
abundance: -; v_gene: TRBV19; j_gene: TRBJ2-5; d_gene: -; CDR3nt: TGTGCCAGTAGGGGGGCCCCAGAGACCCAGTACTTC; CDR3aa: CASRGAPETQYF
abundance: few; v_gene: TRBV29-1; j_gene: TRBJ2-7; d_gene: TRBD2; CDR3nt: TGCAGCGTTAGCGGGGGGCAATCCTACGAGCAGTACTTC; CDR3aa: CSVSGGQSYEQYF
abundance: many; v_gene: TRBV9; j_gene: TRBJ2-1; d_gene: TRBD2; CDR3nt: TGTGCCAGCAGCGTAGAGGGACTAGCGGGGGATGAGCAGTTCTTC; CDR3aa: CASSVEGLAGDEQFF
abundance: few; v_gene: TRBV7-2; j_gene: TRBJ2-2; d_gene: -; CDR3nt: TGTGCCAGCAGCTCGGCGTCGGTGAGGGCATACGCCGGGGAGCTGTTTTTT; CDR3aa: CASSSASVRAYAGELFF
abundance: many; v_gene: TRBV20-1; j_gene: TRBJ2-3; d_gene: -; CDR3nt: TGCAGTGCTAGTGCTCTAGAAGGGTTGGATACGCAGTATTTT; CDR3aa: CSASALEGLDTQYF
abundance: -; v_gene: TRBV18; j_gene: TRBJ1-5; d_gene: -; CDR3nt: TGTGCCAGCTCACCACCAGTCTCGCTGGCCTCTAAAGGTCAGCCCCAGCATTTT; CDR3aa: CASSPPVSLASKGQPQHF
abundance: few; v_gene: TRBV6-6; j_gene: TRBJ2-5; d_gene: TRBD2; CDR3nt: TGTGCCAGCACCGGTAGCGGGGTCGGGACCCAGTACTTC; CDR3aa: CASTGSGVGTQYF
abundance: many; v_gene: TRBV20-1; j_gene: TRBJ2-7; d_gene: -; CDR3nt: TGCAGTGCTAGCTGGGGGGAATTGACTGGGGAGCAGTACTTC; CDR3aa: CSASWGELTGEQYF
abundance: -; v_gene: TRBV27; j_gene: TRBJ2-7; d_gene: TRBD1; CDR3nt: TGTGCCAGCAGTTTCTCACCGGACAGGGTTAGCTCCTACGAGCAGTACTTC; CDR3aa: CASSFSPDRVSSYEQYF
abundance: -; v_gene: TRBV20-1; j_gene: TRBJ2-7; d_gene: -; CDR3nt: TGCAGTGCTAGAGTGGAGTTCGGTCCCGAGCAGTACTTC; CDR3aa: CSARVEFGPEQYF
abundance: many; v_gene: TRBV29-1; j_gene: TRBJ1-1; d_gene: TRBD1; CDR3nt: TGCAGCGCCCGAAGACAGGGGGGCACTGAAGCTTTCTTT; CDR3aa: CSARRQGGTEAFF
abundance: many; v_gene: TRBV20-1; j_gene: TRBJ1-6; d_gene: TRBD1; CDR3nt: TGCAGTGCTCCGGGACAGGGGGTCCCTAATTCACCCCTCCACTTT; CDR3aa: CSAPGQGVPNSPLHF
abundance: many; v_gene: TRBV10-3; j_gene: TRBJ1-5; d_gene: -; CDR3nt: TGTGCCATCAGTGAGTCGACTGGCAGCGGTCAGCCCCAGCATTTT; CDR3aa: CAISESTGSGQPQHF